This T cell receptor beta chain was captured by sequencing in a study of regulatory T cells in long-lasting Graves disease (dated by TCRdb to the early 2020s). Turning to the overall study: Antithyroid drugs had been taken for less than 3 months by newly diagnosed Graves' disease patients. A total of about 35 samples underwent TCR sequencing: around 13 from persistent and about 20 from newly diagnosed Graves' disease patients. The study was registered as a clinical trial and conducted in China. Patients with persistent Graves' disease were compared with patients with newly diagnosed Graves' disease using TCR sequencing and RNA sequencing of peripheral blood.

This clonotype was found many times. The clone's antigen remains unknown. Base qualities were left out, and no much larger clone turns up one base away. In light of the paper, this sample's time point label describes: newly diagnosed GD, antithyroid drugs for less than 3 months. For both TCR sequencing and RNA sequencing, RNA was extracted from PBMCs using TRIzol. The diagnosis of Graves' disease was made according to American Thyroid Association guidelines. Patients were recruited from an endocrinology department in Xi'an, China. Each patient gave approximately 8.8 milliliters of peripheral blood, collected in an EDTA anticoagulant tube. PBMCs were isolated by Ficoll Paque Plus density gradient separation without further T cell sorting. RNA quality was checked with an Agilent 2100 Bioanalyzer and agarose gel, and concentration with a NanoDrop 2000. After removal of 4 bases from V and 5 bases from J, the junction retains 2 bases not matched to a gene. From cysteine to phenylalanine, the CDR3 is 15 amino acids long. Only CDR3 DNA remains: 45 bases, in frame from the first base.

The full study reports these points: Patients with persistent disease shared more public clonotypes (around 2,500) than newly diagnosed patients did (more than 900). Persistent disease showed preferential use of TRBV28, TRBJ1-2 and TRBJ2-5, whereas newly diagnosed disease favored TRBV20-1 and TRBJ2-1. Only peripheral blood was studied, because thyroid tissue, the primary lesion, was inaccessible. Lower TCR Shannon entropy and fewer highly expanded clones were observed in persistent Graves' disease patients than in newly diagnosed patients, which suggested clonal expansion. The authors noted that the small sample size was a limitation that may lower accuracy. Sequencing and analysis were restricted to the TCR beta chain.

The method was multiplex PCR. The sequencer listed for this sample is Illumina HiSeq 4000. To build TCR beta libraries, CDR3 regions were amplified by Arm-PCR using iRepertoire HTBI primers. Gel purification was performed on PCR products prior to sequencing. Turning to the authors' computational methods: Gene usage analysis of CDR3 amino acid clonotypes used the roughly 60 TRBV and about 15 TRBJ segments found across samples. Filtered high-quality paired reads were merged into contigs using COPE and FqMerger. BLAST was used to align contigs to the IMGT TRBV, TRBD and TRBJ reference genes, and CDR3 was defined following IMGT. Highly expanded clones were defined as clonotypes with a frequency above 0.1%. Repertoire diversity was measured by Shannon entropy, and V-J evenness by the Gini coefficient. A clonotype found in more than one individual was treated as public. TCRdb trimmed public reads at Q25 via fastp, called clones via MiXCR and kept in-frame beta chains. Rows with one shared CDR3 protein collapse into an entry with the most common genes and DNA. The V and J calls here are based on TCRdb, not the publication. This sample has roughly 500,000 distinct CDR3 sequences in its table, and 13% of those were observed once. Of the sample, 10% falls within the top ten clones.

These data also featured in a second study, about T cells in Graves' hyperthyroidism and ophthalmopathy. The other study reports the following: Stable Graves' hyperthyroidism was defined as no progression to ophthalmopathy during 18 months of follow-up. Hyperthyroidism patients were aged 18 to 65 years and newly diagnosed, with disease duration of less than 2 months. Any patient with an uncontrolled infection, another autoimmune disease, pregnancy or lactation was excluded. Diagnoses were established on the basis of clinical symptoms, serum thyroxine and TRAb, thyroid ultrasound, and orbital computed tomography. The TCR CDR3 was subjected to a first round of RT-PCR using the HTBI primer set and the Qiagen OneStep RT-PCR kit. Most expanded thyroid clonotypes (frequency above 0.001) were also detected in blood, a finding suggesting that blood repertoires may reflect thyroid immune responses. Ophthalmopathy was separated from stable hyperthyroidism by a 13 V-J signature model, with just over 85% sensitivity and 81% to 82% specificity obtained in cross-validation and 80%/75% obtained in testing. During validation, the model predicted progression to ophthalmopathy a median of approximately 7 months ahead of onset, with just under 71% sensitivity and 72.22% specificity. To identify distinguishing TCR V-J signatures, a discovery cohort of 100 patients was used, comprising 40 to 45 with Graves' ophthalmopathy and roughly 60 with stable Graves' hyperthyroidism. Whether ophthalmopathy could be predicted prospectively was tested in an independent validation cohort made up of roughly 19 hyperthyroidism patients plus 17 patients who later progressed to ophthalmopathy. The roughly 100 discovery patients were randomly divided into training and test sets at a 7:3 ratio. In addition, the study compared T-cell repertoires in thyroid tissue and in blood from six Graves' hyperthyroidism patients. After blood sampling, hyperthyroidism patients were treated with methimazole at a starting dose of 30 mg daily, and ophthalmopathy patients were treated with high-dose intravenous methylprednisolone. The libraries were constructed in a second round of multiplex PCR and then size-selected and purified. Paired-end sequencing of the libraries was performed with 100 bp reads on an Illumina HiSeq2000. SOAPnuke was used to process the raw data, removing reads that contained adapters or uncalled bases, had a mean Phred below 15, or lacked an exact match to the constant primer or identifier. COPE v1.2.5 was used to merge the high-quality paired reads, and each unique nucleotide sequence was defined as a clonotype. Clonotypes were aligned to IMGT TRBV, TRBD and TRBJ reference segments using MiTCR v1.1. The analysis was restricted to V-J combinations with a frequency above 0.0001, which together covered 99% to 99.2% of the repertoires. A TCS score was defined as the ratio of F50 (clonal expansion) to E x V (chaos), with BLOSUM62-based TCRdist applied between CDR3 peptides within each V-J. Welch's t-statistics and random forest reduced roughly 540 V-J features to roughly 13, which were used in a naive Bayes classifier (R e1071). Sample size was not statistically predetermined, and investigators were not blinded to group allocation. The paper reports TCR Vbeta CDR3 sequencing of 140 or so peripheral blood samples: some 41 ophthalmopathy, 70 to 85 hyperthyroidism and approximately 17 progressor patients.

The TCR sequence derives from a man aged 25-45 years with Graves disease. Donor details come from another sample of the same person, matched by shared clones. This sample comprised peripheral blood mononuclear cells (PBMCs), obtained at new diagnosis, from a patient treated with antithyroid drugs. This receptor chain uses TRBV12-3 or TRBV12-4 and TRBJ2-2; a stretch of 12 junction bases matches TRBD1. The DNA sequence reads TGTGCCAGCAGTTCGGGACAGGGGGCGACCGGGGAGCTGTTTTTT. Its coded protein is CASSSGQGATGELFF.